Shown below are 30 T cell receptor beta chains from a single sample sequenced in a study of a mutant IDH1 vaccine in newly diagnosed glioma. Time point described: week 11, during vaccination. One vaccine dose held 300 ug of mutant IDH1 20-mer peptide and came with topical imiquimod. Using immunoSEQ multiplex PCR, the repertoire was profiled, and TCRdb retains in-frame clones only, with some absent. Of about 40,000 clones in the sample, 84% were seen once. No antigens are known for them. The sequencing here drew on PBMCs, taken from a glioma patient whose treatment included an IDH1 peptide vaccine. The receptors were sampled from a middle-aged man with glioma.

The chain is built from TRBV2 and TRBJ1-2, with D possibly matching TRBD1 (6 bases). V was pared by 3 bases and J by 4 bases, with 9 bases between. This CDR3 is 13 amino acids long. From germline, CDR1 is SNHLY and CDR2 FYNNEI. The CDR3 DNA reads as TGTGCCAGCAGTGATCCAGGGGTCTATGGCTACACCTTC. It is translated as CASSDPGVYGYTF.

The chain links TRBV27 to TRBJ1-2; D unresolved. This CDR3 contains 15 residues. The germline CDR1 and CDR2 sequences are MNHEY and SMNVEV (reference sequence). Trimming pared 2 bases from V and 1 base from J, leaving 11 bases between. The CDR3 DNA is TGTGCCAGCAGTTTAGTCGGCGGGAGTAACTATGGCTACACCTTC. Translated: CASSLVGGSNYGYTF.

The CDR3 DNA is TGTGCCAGCAGCTTAGCGTGGGGGACTAGCGTTCACTATGAGCAGTTCTTC. Amino acids: CASSLAWGTSVHYEQFF. The rearrangement joins TRBV7-9 to TRBJ2-1; 10 bases map to TRBD2. V trimming: 0 bases; J trimming: 8 bases; junction bases outside the gene matches: 10. This CDR3 is built from 17 residues. Germline V CDR1 and CDR2: SEHNR, FQNEAQ (reference sequence).

The chain couples TRBV19 to TRBJ2-1, with TRBD2 identical over 8 bases. CDR3 size: 18 residues. Trimming removed 3 bases from V and 6 bases from J; junction bases left unmatched: 16. Germline V gene data show CDR1 as LNHDA and CDR2 as SQIVND (reference sequence). CDR3 bases: TGTGCCAGTAGTATGCAGCGGAAAAGCGGGAGTTTGGTCAATGAGCAGTTCTTC. It encodes CASSMQRKSGSLVNEQFF. The whole variable domain, filled in from reference TRBV19 and TRBJ2-1, reads DGGITQSPKYLFRKEGQNVTLSCEQNLNHDAMYWYRQDPGQGLRLIYYSQIVNDFQKGDIAEGYSVSREKKESFPLTVTSAQKNPTAFYLCASSMQRKSGSLVNEQFFGPGTRLTVL.

This clone was seen just once. The V call is TRBV5-1, the J call TRBJ2-1; 8 nucleotides agree with TRBD2. Germline CDR1 is SGHRS and CDR2 is YFSETQ. V was clipped by 4 bases and J by 5 bases; unmatched bases: 2. The CDR3 spans 13 residues. The CDR3 here is CASSLTSDNEQFF. CDR3 nucleotide sequence: TGCGCCAGCAGCCTGACTAGCGACAATGAGCAGTTCTTC. Variable domain in full (rest from reference TRBV5-1 and TRBJ2-1): KAGVTQTPRYLIKTRGQQVTLSCSPISGHRSVSWYQQTPGQGLQFLFEYFSETQRNKGNFPGRFSGRQFSNSRSEMNVSTLELGDSALYLCASSLTSDNEQFFGPGTRLTVL.

This clone showed up just once. This chain joins TRBV6-1 and TRBJ2-7; TRBD2 matches 8 bases. The CDR3 is 13 residues long. J was trimmed by 4 bases and V by 6 bases; bases with no gene match: 5. The germline V gene encodes CDR1 MNHNS and CDR2 SASEGT. The CDR3 loop reads CASRPGGGYEQYF. CDR3 nucleotide sequence: TGTGCCAGCAGGCCCGGGGGGGGTTACGAGCAGTACTTC.

CDR3 loop: CASSPSTAATNEKLFF. In DNA, the CDR3 is TGTGCCAGCTCACCCTCGACAGCTGCAACTAATGAAAAACTGTTTTTT. The chain employs TRBV18 and TRBJ1-4; a weak D match, TRBD1 (5 bases). CDR1 and CDR2 from the germline V gene are KGHSH and LQKENI. The CDR3 runs 16 residues. The V and J ends lost 3 bases and 0 bases respectively, with 11 bases between them. Variable domain in full (rest from reference TRBV18 and TRBJ1-4): NAGVMQNPRHLVRRRGQEARLRCSPMKGHSHVYWYRQLPEEGLKFMVYLQKENIIDESGMPKERFSAEFPKEGPSILRIQQVVRGDSAAYFCASSPSTAATNEKLFFGSGTQLSVL.

The gene calls are TRBV13 and TRBJ2-7; D perhaps matches TRBD1 (6 bases). The CDR3 totals 13 residues. Trimming shortened V by 6 bases and J by 2 bases, and 11 bases separated the two germline ends. Looked up from germline, CDR1 is PRHDT and CDR2 is FYEKMQ (reference sequence). The CDR3 nucleotides are TGTGCCAGCAGACCGACAGGAGCCTACGAGCAGTACTTC. Translated: CASRPTGAYEQYF.

The CDR3 loop reads CSVASSSYEQYF. The CDR3 DNA sequence: TGCAGCGTTGCCTCGAGCTCCTACGAGCAGTACTTC. This chain links TRBV29-1 with TRBJ2-7; D gene unclear. This CDR3 has 12 amino acids. Trimming pared 4 bases from V and 0 bases from J, leaving 7 bases between. Per germline, CDR1 SQVTM and CDR2 ANQGSEA.

The chain links TRBV19 to TRBJ1-3; the D gene is possibly TRBD1 (6 bases). Trimming took 7 bases from V and 0 from J, leaving 13 bases between them. This CDR3 contains 15 residues. The germline V gene has CDR1 LNHDA and CDR2 SQIVND (reference sequence). DNA for the CDR3: TGTGCCAGTAAGGACAGTCGACGCTCTGGAAACACCATATATTTT. Its translation is CASKDSRRSGNTIYF.

The gene calls are TRBV2 and TRBJ1-6, with unresolved D. From germline, CDR1 is SNHLY and CDR2 FYNNEI. With 7 bases removed from V and 6 bases from J, the gap between germline ends came to 10 bases. The CDR3 spans 13 residues. The CDR3 bases are TGTGCCAGCAATGGGGTCGCTAATTCACCCCTCCACTTT. It yields the protein CASNGVANSPLHF.

The V gene is TRBV19, the J gene TRBJ2-7; 14 positions agree with TRBD2. Trimming removed 3 bases from V and 3 bases from J; junction bases left unmatched: 7. The CDR3 has 17 residues. Germline V gene lookup returns CDR1 LNHDA and CDR2 SQIVND (reference sequence). CDR3 sequence reads: CASSMEGLAGVSYEQYF. The CDR3 region has the DNA TGTGCCAGTAGTATGGAGGGACTAGCGGGAGTTAGCTACGAGCAGTACTTC.

The CDR3 region is CASRRIGTDTQYF. For the CDR3, the DNA is TGCGCCAGCAGAAGGATCGGCACAGATACGCAGTATTTT. The chain carries TRBV4-1 and TRBJ2-3; D uncertain. Trimming removed 6 bases from V and 1 base from J, with 8 bases in between. Germline V gene lookup returns CDR1 MGHRA and CDR2 YSYEKL. CDR3 length: 13 residues.

V is TRBV7-2 and J is TRBJ2-5; D not resolved. The germline V gene has CDR1 SGHTA and CDR2 FQGNSA. With 1 base removed from V and 5 bases from J, the gap between germline ends came to 11 bases. The CDR3 has 14 residues. CDR3 residues: CASSLDLRAETQYF. The CDR3 nucleotides read TGTGCCAGCAGCTTAGATTTACGTGCGGAGACCCAGTACTTC.

The J gene is TRBJ2-1, the V gene TRBV5-4; D is undetermined. Trimming took off 0 bases at V and 13 bases at J, with 8 bases between the two ends. Germline CDR1 SGHNT, CDR2 YYREEE (reference sequence). CDR3 size: 11 residues. CDR3 bases: TGTGCCAGCAGCTTGGGTCCCCTCCAGTTCTTC. Residues: CASSLGPLQFF.

The chain joins TRBV18 to TRBJ1-4; a weak D match, TRBD1 (6 bases). V was cut by 4 bases and J by 7 bases, with 13 bases left in between. This CDR3 comprises 14 residues. From germline, CDR1 is KGHSH and CDR2 LQKENI. CDR3 in amino acids: CASSRTQGREKLFF. The CDR3 DNA follows: TGTGCCAGCTCACGTACACAGGGTCGTGAAAAACTGTTTTTT. The full variable domain, rest sourced from reference TRBV18 and TRBJ1-4, is NAGVMQNPRHLVRRRGQEARLRCSPMKGHSHVYWYRQLPEEGLKFMVYLQKENIIDESGMPKERFSAEFPKEGPSILRIQQVVRGDSAAYFCASSRTQGREKLFFGSGTQLSVL.

The genes are TRBV5-4 and TRBJ2-7; 8 nucleotides align to TRBD1. Germline-derived CDR1 and CDR2 are SGHNT and YYREEE (reference sequence). J lost 4 bases, V lost 3 bases, and 18 bases had no gene match. CDR3 size: 18 residues. CDR3 region: CASSSTSFDRGIGYEQYF. CDR3 sequence (DNA): TGTGCCAGCAGCTCCACATCATTCGACAGGGGTATTGGTTACGAGCAGTACTTC. Filled out from reference TRBV5-4 and TRBJ2-7, the complete variable domain reads ETGVTQSPTHLIKTRGQQVTLRCSSQSGHNTVSWYQQALGQGPQFIFQYYREEENGRGNFPPRFSGLQFPNYSSELNVNALELDDSALYLCASSSTSFDRGIGYEQYFGPGTRLTVT.

The chain links TRBV7-9 to TRBJ1-5; D remains ambiguous. V gave up 0 bases and J gave up 0 bases, with 3 bases separating them. The CDR3 is 14 amino acids. Germline V gives CDR1 SEHNR, CDR2 FQNEAQ (reference sequence). The CDR3 nucleotides are TGTGCCAGCAGCTTAGCGCTTAGCAATCAGCCCCAGCATTTT. Translating it yields CASSLALSNQPQHF.

This chain uses TRBV27 with TRBJ1-5; tentative D call: TRBD1 (5 bases). Germline V gene lookup returns CDR1 MNHEY and CDR2 SMNVEV (reference sequence). CDR3 length equals 12 residues. V shed 7 bases and J shed 6 bases, with 10 bases lying between them. The CDR3 sequence: CASKRGGQPQHF. CDR3 nucleotides: TGTGCCAGCAAACGGGGGGGTCAGCCCCAGCATTTT.

This rearrangement joins TRBV29-1 to TRBJ2-3; the D is unclear. This CDR3 is 14 amino acids long. Germline loops: CDR1 SQVTM, CDR2 ANQGSEA. V was shortened by 3 bases and J by 4 bases, with 14 bases between the two germline ends. The CDR3 reads CSVDHVGGADTQYF. CDR3 nucleotides: TGCAGCGTTGATCACGTGGGTGGGGCAGATACGCAGTATTTT.

V is TRBV11-2 and J is TRBJ1-1, with D tentatively TRBD1 (5 bases). V was pared by 4 bases and J by 4 bases, with 13 bases between. The CDR3 contains 14 residues. Germline assignment: CDR1 SGHAT and CDR2 FQNNGV. CDR3 in amino acids: CASSSGGGTTEAFF. The CDR3 DNA reads as TGTGCCAGCAGCTCCGGGGGGGGGACCACTGAAGCTTTCTTT.

The chain combines TRBV7-7 with TRBJ2-1, with a tentative D call TRBD2 (5 bases). Trimming pared 1 base from V and 9 bases from J, leaving 10 bases between. Germline V lookup: CDR1 SSHAT, CDR2 FNYEAQ (reference sequence). The CDR3 is made up of 13 amino acids. The CDR3 nucleotides are TGTGCCAGCAGCTTAGGCGAGGGATCTGAGCAGTTCTTC. Translating it yields CASSLGEGSEQFF.

CDR3 DNA: TGTGCCAGCTCACCAGGAACAGGGAATAACTATGGCTACACCTTC. This gives the protein CASSPGTGNNYGYTF. The chain is built from TRBV18 and TRBJ1-2; D possibly corresponds to TRBD1 (6 bases). Between the trimmed V and J ends, which lost 2 bases and 1 base, there was a span of 11 bases. CDR1 KGHSH and CDR2 LQKENI come from the germline V gene. The CDR3 consists of 15 residues.

This clone appeared a few times. The gene calls are TRBV27 and TRBJ2-3; D gene unclear. The CDR3 loop spans 14 amino acids. Germline CDR1 MNHEY, CDR2 SMNVEV (reference sequence). V dropped 2 bases and J dropped 0 bases, with 6 bases sitting between them. The CDR3 region is CASSLVASTDTQYF. The CDR3 region has the DNA TGTGCCAGCAGTTTAGTGGCGAGCACAGATACGCAGTATTTT.

This clone was picked up one time. Mismatch with germline at one junction end may stem from a read error. The V gene is TRBV10-2, the J gene TRBJ2-7, with D uncertain. CDR3 length: 13 residues. Germline V gene data show CDR1 as WSHSY and CDR2 as SAAADI. The CDR3 region has the DNA TGCGCCAGCAGGGAGTCAGGAACCTACGAGCAGTACTTC. It codes for CASRESGTYEQYF.

This clone was counted a few times. The rearrangement links TRBV18 to TRBJ2-1; 9 bases line up with TRBD1. The CDR3 sequence is 15 residues long. V dropped 3 bases and J dropped 8; count of bases not matched to a gene: 8. Germline V gives CDR1 KGHSH, CDR2 LQKENI. CDR3 in DNA: TGTGCCAGCTCACCCGGGACAGGGAGGAGCGATGAGCAGTTCTTC. This gives the protein CASSPGTGRSDEQFF.

The rearrangement uses TRBV4-1 and TRBJ2-1; 7 nucleotides match TRBD1. The ends lost 1 base at V and 6 bases at J; junction bases unmatched: 3. The CDR3 runs 14 residues. Germline V gene sequence: CDR1 MGHRA, CDR2 YSYEKL. The CDR3 region is CASSQGQGLNEQFF. CDR3 in DNA: TGCGCCAGCAGCCAAGGACAGGGCCTCAATGAGCAGTTCTTC.

V usage is TRBV4-3 and J usage is TRBJ1-2, with TRBD1 as a possible D gene (6 bases). The germline V gene has CDR1 LGHNA and CDR2 YSLEER. The CDR3 runs 17 residues. V was cut by 0 bases and J by 3 bases, with 17 bases left in between. Here the CDR3 reads CASSQDGTGRGYYGYTF. In DNA, the CDR3 is TGCGCCAGCAGCCAAGATGGAACAGGGCGCGGGTACTATGGCTACACCTTC.

The J gene is TRBJ2-3, the V gene TRBV11-3; 7 bases are shared with TRBD2. CDR1 and CDR2 from the germline V gene are SGHNT and YENEEA. The J segment lost 2 bases and the V segment lost 8 bases, leaving 7 bases of the junction unmatched. There are 14 residues in the CDR3. The CDR3 DNA reads TGTGCCAGCCAGAGCGGGGCCCTCACAGATACGCAGTATTTT. Its translation: CASQSGALTDTQYF.

This sequence joins TRBV7-8 and TRBJ1-4; TRBD1 aligns across 10 bases. CDR3 size: 15 residues. V shed 2 bases and J 8 bases; nucleotides not matched to a gene: 5. The germline CDR1 and CDR2 sequences are SGHVS and FQNEAQ. The CDR3 loop is CASSLWGQGSEKLFF. CDR3 nucleotides: TGTGCCAGCAGCTTATGGGGACAGGGGAGCGAAAAACTGTTTTTT.